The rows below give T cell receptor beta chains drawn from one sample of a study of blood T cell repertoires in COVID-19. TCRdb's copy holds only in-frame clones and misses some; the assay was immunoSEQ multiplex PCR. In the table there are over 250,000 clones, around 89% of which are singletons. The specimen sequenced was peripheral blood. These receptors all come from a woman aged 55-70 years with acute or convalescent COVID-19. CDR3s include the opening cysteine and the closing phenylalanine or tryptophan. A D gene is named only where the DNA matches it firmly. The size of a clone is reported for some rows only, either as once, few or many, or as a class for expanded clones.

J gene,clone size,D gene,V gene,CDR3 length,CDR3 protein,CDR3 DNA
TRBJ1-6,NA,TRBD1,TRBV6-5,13,CASSGQPNSPLHF,TGTGCCAGTTCGGGACAGCCTAATTCACCCCTCCACTTT
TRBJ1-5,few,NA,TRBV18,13,CASSPSRVQPQHF,TGTGCCAGCTCACCAAGTCGAGTGCAGCCCCAGCATTTT
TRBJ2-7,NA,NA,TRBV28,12,CASRTASYEQYF,TGTGCCAGCAGGACAGCCTCCTACGAGCAGTACTTC
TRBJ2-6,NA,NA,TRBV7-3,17,CASSPSRVASGANVLTF,TGTGCCAGCAGCCCCAGCAGGGTCGCCTCTGGGGCCAACGTCCTGACTTTC
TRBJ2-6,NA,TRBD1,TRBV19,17,CASSHGQGLSGANVLTF,TGTGCCAGTAGTCATGGACAGGGGCTCTCTGGGGCCAACGTCCTGACTTTC
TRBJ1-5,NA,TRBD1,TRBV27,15,CASSSQQGANQPQHF,TGTGCCAGCAGTTCCCAACAGGGGGCTAATCAGCCCCAGCATTTT
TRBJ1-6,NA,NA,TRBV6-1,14,CASSEARSNSPLHF,TGTGCCAGCAGTGAAGCGCGAAGTAATTCACCCCTCCACTTT
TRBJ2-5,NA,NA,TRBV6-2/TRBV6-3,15,CASSYSIRDQETQYF,TGTGCCAGCAGTTACTCGATCAGGGACCAAGAGACCCAGTACTTC
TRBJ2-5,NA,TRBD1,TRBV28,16,CASSLTSGGGQETQYF,TGTGCCAGCAGTCTGACATCAGGGGGCGGTCAAGAGACCCAGTACTTC
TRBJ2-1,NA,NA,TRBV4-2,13,CASSQDSRNEQFF,TGTGCCAGCAGCCAAGATTCACGGAATGAGCAGTTCTTC
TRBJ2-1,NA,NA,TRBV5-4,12,CASSSVDNEQFF,TGTGCCAGCAGCTCCGTCGACAATGAGCAGTTCTTC
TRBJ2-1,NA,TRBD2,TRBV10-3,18,CAISESGLGLAMSNEQFF,TGTGCCATCAGTGAGTCGGGGCTGGGACTAGCAATGAGCAATGAGCAGTTCTTC
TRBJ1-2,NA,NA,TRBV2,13,CASSTDRNYGYTF,TGTGCCAGCAGTACTGACAGGAACTATGGCTACACCTTC
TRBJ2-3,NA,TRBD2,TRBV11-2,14,CASSLTVGGDTQYF,TGTGCCAGCAGCTTAACGGTGGGAGGGGATACGCAGTATTTT
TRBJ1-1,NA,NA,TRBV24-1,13,CATSAQGSTEAFF,TGTGCCACCAGTGCACAGGGATCGACTGAAGCTTTCTTT
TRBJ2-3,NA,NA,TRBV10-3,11,CAISDQDTQYF,TGTGCCATCAGTGACCAAGATACGCAGTATTTT
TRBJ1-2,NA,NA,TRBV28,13,CASSLDSNYGYTF,TGTGCCAGCAGTTTGGACAGCAACTATGGCTACACCTTC
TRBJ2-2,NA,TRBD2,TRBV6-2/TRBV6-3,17,CASSYLRGGPDTGELFF,TGTGCCAGCAGTTACCTCCGGGGGGGGCCTGACACCGGGGAGCTGTTTTTT
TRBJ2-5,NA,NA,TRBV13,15,CASSFLPDSQETQYF,TGTGCCAGCAGCTTTCTCCCGGACTCCCAAGAGACCCAGTACTTC
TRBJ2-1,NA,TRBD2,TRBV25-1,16,CASSEYSAGSLNEQFF,TGTGCCAGCAGTGAATACTCAGCGGGATCCCTCAATGAGCAGTTCTTC
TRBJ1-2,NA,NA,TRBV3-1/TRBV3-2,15,CASSQVPGRAGVYTF,TGTGCCAGCAGCCAAGTTCCGGGACGCGCGGGGGTCTACACCTTC
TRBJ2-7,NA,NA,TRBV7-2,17,CASSLARGGKSSYEQYF,TGTGCCAGCAGCCTAGCCCGCGGCGGTAAGAGCTCCTACGAGCAATACTTC
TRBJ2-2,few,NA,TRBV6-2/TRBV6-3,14,CASSWDSGTGELFF,TGTGCCAGCAGCTGGGACAGCGGGACCGGGGAGCTGTTTTTT
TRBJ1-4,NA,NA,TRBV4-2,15,CASSQEGQGSEKLFF,TGTGCCAGCAGCCAAGAGGGGCAGGGAAGTGAAAAACTGTTTTTT
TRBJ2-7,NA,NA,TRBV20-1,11,CSVGTPSEQYF,TGCAGTGTGGGGACTCCCTCCGAGCAGTACTTC
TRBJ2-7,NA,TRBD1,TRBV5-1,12,CASSPQGDEQYF,TGCGCCAGCAGCCCACAGGGGGACGAGCAGTACTTC
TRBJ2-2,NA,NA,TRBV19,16,CASSRRGPANTGELFF,TGTGCCAGTAGTAGGCGGGGGCCCGCGAACACCGGGGAGCTGTTTTTT
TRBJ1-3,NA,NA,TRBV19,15,CASNWAALSGNTIYF,TGTGCCAGTAACTGGGCAGCACTCTCTGGAAACACCATATATTTT
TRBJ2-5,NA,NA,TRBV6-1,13,CASSESLPGTQYF,TGTGCCAGCAGTGAATCACTTCCAGGGACCCAGTACTTC
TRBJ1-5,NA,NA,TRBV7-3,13,CASSLTPREPQHF,TGTGCCAGCAGCTTAACCCCGCGTGAGCCCCAGCATTTT
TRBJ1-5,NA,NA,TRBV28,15,CASRPTGIGNQPQHF,TGTGCCAGCAGGCCGACAGGTATCGGGAATCAGCCCCAGCATTTT